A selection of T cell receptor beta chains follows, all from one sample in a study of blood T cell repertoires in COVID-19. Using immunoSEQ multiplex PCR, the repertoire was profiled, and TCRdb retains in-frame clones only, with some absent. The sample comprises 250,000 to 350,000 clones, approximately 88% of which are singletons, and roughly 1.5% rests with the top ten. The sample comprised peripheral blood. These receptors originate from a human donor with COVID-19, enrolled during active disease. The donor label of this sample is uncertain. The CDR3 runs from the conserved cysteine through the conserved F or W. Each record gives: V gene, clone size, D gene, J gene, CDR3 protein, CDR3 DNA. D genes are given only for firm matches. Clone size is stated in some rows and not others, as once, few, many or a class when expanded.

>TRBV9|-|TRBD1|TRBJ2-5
CASSVDRGRETQYF
TGTGCCAGCAGCGTAGACAGGGGGCGGGAGACCCAGTACTTC
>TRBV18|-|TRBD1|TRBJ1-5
CASSVNRGDQPQHF
TGTGCCAGCTCAGTAAACAGGGGGGATCAGCCCCAGCATTTT
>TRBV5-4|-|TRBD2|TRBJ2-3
CASSGSLAGVRTDTQYF
TGTGCCAGCAGCGGATCCCTAGCGGGAGTGCGGACAGATACGCAGTATTTT
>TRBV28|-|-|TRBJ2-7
CASSFTVPYEQYF
TGTGCCAGCAGTTTCACGGTTCCCTACGAGCAGTACTTC
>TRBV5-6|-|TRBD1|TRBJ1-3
CASSFYDRASGNTIYF
TGTGCCAGCAGCTTTTATGACAGGGCTTCGGGAAACACCATATATTTT
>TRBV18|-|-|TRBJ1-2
CASSEGGGYTF
TGTGCCAGCTCAGAAGGGGGTGGCTACACCTTC
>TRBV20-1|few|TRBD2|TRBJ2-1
CSASALAGGYNEQFF
TGCAGTGCTAGTGCATTAGCGGGAGGCTACAATGAGCAGTTCTTC
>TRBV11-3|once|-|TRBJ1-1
CASRSESDTEAFF
TGTGCCAGCAGGTCCGAGTCGGACACTGAAGCTTTCTTT
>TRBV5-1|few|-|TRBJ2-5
CASSRNTGPQETQYF
TGCGCCAGCAGCCGGAATACAGGGCCCCAAGAGACCCAGTACTTC
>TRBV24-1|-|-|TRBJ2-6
CATSQGGQAFGANVLTF
TGTGCCACCAGTCAAGGGGGACAAGCTTTTGGGGCCAACGTCCTGACTTTC
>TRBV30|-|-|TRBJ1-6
CAWSEDSPLHF
TGTGCCTGGAGCGAGGATTCACCCCTCCACTTT
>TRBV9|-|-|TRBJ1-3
CASSPGRNTGNTIYF
TGTGCCAGCAGCCCTGGGAGGAACACTGGAAACACCATATATTTT
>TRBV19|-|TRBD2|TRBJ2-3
CASSSGLAGEADTQYF
TGTGCCAGTAGTAGTGGACTAGCGGGAGAAGCAGATACGCAGTATTTT
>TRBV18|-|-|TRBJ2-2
CASSPLSPEGTGELFF
TGTGCCAGCTCACCGTTATCCCCCGAGGGTACCGGGGAGCTGTTTTTT
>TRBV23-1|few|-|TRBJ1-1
CASGRVSAYRMNTEAFF
TGCGCCAGCGGGAGGGTCAGCGCATATAGAATGAACACTGAAGCTTTCTTT
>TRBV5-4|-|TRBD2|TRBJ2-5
CASSSGLAVAETQYF
TGTGCCAGCAGTTCGGGACTAGCGGTGGCGGAGACCCAGTACTTC
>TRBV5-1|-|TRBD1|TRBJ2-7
CASTRDSYSYEQYF
TGCGCCAGCACCAGGGACAGCTACTCCTACGAGCAGTACTTC
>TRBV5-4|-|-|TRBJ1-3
CASSFLAGNTIYF
TGTGCCAGCAGCTTTCTTGCTGGAAACACCATATATTTT
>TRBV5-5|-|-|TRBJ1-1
CASSPKSNTEAFF
TGTGCCAGCAGCCCCAAATCCAACACTGAAGCTTTCTTT
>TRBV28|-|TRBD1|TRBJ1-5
CASSFNRGPISNQPQHF
TGTGCCAGCAGTTTCAACAGGGGGCCAATTAGCAATCAGCCCCAGCATTTT
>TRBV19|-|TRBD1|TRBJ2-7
CASSGGTGDEQYF
TGTGCCAGTAGCGGTGGGACAGGGGACGAGCAGTACTTC
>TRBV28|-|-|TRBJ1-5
CASSLAAFLIPEQAADSNQPQHF
TGTGCCAGCAGTTTAGCCGCATTTCTCATTCCGGAACAGGCCGCGGATAGCAATCAGCCCCAGCATTTT
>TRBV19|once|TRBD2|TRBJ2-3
CASSQESGTADTQYF
TGTGCCAGTAGTCAGGAGAGCGGGACCGCAGATACGCAGTATTTT
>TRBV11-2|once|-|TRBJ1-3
CASSQQFTSSGNTIYF
TGTGCCAGCAGCCAACAATTTACCAGCTCTGGAAACACCATATATTTT
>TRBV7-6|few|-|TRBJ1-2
CASSYFLWGYTF
TGTGCCAGCAGCTACTTCCTTTGGGGCTACACCTTC
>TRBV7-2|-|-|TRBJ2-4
CASSLSQGSGAKNIQYF
TGTGCCAGCAGCTTAAGTCAGGGTTCAGGAGCCAAAAACATTCAGTACTTC
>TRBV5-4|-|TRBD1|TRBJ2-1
CASSLASARGPYNEQFF
TGTGCCAGCAGCTTGGCCAGCGCCAGGGGGCCCTACAATGAGCAGTTCTTC
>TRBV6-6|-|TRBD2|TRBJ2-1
CASSFSGRRNEQFF
TGTGCCAGCAGTTTTAGCGGGAGAAGGAATGAGCAGTTCTTC
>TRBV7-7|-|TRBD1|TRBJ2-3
CASSSGTGATDTQYF
TGTGCTAGCAGCTCTGGGACAGGGGCCACAGATACGCAGTATTTT
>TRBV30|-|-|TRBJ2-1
CAWSVRAGIRGRVDNEQFF
TGTGCCTGGAGTGTACGTGCGGGTATAAGGGGGAGGGTTGACAATGAGCAGTTCTTC
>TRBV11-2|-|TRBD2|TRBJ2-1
CASSNSGSYNEQFF
TGTGCCAGCAGCAATAGCGGGAGCTACAATGAGCAGTTCTTC
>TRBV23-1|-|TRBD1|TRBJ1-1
CASSQEGQGLPNTEAFF
TGCGCCAGCAGTCAAGAGGGACAGGGATTACCGAACACTGAAGCTTTCTTT
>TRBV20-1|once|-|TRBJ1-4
CSAEADEKLFF
TGCAGTGCTGAGGCTGACGAAAAACTGTTTTTT
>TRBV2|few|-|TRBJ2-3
CASRELASTDTQYF
TGTGCCAGCAGAGAACTAGCCAGCACAGATACGCAGTATTTT
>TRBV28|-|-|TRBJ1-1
CASTNAGIRTEAFF
TGTGCCAGCACCAACGCGGGGATTCGGACTGAAGCTTTCTTT
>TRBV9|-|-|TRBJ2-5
CASNRVGEETQYF
TGTGCCAGCAACAGGGTTGGAGAAGAGACCCAGTACTTC
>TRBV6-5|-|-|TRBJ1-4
CASSYLGSTNEKLFF
TGTGCCAGCAGTTACCTTGGCTCAACTAATGAAAAACTGTTTTTT
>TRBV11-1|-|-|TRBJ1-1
CASSLGQPIPNEAFF
TGTGCCAGCAGTCTAGGACAGCCGATACCTAATGAAGCTTTCTTT